This T cell receptor beta chain was sequenced for a study of PD-1 blockade in classical Hodgkin lymphoma. The method was immunoSEQ multiplex PCR; TCRdb's version includes in-frame clones alone and lacks a portion of them. Of just over 25,000 clones detected, approximately 67% appear once; the ten largest clones hold roughly 12%. All patients experienced relapse after autologous stem cell transplantation, and brentuximab vedotin exposure was variable. The V and J ends lost 4 bases and 7 bases, in that order; junction bases with no gene match: 9. There are 14 residues in the CDR3. Per germline, CDR1 LGHNT and CDR2 FRNRAP.

Sequenced material: peripheral blood mononuclear cells (PBMCs), taken before the second cycle of nivolumab. The TCR originated in a human donor with classical Hodgkin lymphoma. This chain connects TRBV12-5 to TRBJ1-2, with 7 bases identical to TRBD1. The CDR3 sequence: CASGSFQGEGGYTF. The CDR3 bases are TGTGCTAGTGGTTCCTTTCAGGGGGAGGGTGGCTACACCTTC. The variable domain in full, completed from reference TRBV12-5 and TRBJ1-2, reads DARVTQTPRHKVTEMGQEVTMRCQPILGHNTVFWYRQTMMQGLELLAYFRNRAPLDDSGMPKDRFSAEMPDATLATLKIQPSEPRDSAVYFCASGSFQGEGGYTFGSGTRLTVV.